The TCR beta chain described here comes from a study of blood T cells in healthy people across ages. Using a J-beta primer mix together with a sample-barcoded 5' primer, a second PCR was run for roughly 6 to 12 cycles. No fewer than 3 million CDR3-containing paired-end reads came from each sample. TCRdb independently ran MiXCR on the 5' RACE reads; one entry per CDR3 protein. The sample has 700,000 or so distinct CDR3 sequences, about a fifth seen once. Broader study findings: TCR beta diversity per million T cells fell roughly linearly with age. Shifts in expanded clonotypes may have been confounded by donor CMV status, which was unknown.

The ends were cut back, 2 bases at V and 6 bases at J, with 16 bases in the middle. Germline V lookup: CDR1 SGHVS, CDR2 FNYEAQ. The CDR3 has 16 amino acids. This clonotype has a handful of counts. The target antigen is unknown. The sequence was collected from a man aged 70 or older in good health. What was sequenced was blood. This chain uses TRBV7-6 with TRBJ2-2, with a possible D match to TRBD2 (6 bases). The CDR3 here is CASSLPTNGSSGELFF. The CDR3 bases are TGTGCCAGCAGCTTACCCACTAACGGGAGTTCCGGGGAGCTGTTTTTT. Full variable domain (outside the CDR3, taken from reference TRBV7-6 and TRBJ2-2): GAGVSQSPRYKVTKRGQDVALRCDPISGHVSLYWYRQALGQGPEFLTYFNYEAQQDKSGLPNDRFSAERPEGSISTLTIQRTEQRDSAMYRCASSLPTNGSSGELFFGEGSRLTVL.